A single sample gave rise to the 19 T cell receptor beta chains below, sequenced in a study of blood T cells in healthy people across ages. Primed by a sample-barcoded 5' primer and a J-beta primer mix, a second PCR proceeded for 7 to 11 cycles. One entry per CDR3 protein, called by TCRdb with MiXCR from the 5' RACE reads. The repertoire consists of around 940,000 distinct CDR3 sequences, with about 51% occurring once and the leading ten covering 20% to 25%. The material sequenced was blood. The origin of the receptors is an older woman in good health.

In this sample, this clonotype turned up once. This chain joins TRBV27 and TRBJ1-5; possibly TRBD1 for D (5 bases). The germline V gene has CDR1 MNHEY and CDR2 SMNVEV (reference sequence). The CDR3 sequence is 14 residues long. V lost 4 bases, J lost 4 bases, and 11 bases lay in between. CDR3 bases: TGTGCCAGCAGTTCCCGGGACCTAAATCAGCCCCAGCATTTT. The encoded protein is CASSSRDLNQPQHF.

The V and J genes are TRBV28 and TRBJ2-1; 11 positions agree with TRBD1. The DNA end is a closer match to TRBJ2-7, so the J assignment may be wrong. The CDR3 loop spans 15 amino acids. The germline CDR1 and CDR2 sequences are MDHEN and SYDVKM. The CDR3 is CASSSWTGGHNEQYF. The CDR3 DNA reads TGTGCCAGCAGTTCATGGACAGGGGGCCACAATGAGCAGTACTTC.

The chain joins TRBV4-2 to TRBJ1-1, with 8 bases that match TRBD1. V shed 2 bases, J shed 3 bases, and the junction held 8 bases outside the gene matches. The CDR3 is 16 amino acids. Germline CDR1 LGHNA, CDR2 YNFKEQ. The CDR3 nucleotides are TGTGCCAGCAGCCAACGACAGGGGCTCATGGACACTGAAGCTTTCTTT. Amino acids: CASSQRQGLMDTEAFF.

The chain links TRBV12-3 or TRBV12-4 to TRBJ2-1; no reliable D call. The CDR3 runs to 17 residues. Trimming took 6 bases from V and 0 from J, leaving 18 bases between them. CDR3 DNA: TGTGCCAGCAGCTCCCAGGCGGTCCTGAGCTCCTACAATGAGCAGTTCTTC. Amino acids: CASSSQAVLSSYNEQFF.

The CDR3 DNA reads TGTGCCAGCAGCGGACGAGCGGCCCGAGATACGCAGTATTTT. Translation: CASSGRAARDTQYF. The chain has TRBV6-2 or TRBV6-3 and TRBJ2-3; D might be TRBD2 (5 bases). This CDR3 comprises 14 residues. The ends were cut back, 6 bases at V and 5 bases at J, with 15 bases in the middle. CDR1 is MNHEY, CDR2 SVGEGT, per germline.

CDR3 sequence reads: CASSVGGTGNEKLFF. CDR3 DNA sequence: TGTGCCAGCAGCGTAGGAGGGACAGGGAATGAAAAACTGTTTTTT. The chain combines TRBV9 with TRBJ1-4; TRBD1 agrees at 9 bases. This CDR3 is built from 15 residues. V gave up 0 bases and J gave up 5 bases; unmatched junction bases: 2. The germline V gene encodes CDR1 SGDLS and CDR2 YYNGEE.

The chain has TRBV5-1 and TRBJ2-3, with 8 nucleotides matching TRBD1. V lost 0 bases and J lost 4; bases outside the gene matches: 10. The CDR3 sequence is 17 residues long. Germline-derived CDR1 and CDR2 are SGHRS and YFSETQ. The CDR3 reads CASSLEGTGSFADTQYF. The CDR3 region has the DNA TGCGCCAGCAGCTTGGAAGGGACAGGTAGTTTCGCAGATACGCAGTATTTT.

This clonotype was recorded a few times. The CDR3 sequence: CASTRDNSYEQYF. In DNA form, the CDR3 reads TGTGCCAGCACCCGGGACAACTCCTACGAGCAGTACTTC. V usage is TRBV6-2 or TRBV6-3 and J usage is TRBJ2-7; TRBD1 is a possible D gene (6 bases). Germline CDR1 MNHEY, CDR2 SVGEGT. Trimming removed 7 bases at V and 0 bases at J, with 10 bases between. This CDR3 region has 13 residues.

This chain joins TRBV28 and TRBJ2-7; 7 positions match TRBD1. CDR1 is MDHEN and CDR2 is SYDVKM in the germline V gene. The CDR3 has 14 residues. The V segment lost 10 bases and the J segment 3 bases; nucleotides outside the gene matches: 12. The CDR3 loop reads CATKEDRIYYEQYF. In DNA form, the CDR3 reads TGTGCCACCAAAGAGGACAGGATTTACTACGAGCAGTACTTC.

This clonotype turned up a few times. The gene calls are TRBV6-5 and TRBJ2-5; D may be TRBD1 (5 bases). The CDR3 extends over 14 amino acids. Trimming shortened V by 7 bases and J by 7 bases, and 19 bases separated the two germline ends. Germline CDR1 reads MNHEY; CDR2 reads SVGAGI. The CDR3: CASTDSRGIRTQYF. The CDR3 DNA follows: TGTGCCAGCACCGATAGTAGGGGCATCCGGACCCAGTACTTC.

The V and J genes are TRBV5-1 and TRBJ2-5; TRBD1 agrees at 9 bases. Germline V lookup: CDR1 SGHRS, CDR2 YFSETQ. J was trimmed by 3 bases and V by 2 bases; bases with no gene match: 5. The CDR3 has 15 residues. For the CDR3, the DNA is TGCGCCAGCAGCTTCGCCGGGACAGGGAAAGAGACCCAGTACTTC. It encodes CASSFAGTGKETQYF.

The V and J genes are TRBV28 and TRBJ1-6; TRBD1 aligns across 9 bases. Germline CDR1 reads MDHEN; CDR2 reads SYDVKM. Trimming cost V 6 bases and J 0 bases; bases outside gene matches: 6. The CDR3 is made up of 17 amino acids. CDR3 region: CASSPPGQGSYNSPLHF. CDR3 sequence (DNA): TGTGCCAGCAGCCCTCCGGGACAGGGCTCCTATAATTCACCCCTCCACTTT.

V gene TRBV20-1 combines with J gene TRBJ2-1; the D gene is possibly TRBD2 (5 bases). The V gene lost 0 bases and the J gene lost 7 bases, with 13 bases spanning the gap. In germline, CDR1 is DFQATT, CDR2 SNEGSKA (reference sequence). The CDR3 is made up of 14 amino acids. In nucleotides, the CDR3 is TGCAGTGCTAGAGATCCTGGACTTCAAAATGAGCAGTTCTTC. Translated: CSARDPGLQNEQFF.

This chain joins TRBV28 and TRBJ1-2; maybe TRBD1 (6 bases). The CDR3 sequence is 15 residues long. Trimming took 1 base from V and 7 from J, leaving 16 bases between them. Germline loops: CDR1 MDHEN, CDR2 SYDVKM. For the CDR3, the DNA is TGTGCCAGCAGTTTATTAGGGGGTGCCGTTACTGGCTACACCTTC. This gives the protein CASSLLGGAVTGYTF.

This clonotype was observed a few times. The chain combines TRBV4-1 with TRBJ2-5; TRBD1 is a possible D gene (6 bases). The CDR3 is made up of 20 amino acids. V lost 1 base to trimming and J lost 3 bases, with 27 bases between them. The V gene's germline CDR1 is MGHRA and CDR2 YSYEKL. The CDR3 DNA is TGCGCCAGCAGCCAAGCGCCCTCCTCAGGCTGGACAGATATCAAAGAGACCCAGTACTTC. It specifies CASSQAPSSGWTDIKETQYF.

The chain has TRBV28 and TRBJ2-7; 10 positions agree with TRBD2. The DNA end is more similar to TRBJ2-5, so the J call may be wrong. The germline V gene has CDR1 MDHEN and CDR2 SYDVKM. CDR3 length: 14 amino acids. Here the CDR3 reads CASRISGRFGTQYF. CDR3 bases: TGTGCCAGCAGGATTAGCGGGAGGTTTGGGACCCAGTACTTC.

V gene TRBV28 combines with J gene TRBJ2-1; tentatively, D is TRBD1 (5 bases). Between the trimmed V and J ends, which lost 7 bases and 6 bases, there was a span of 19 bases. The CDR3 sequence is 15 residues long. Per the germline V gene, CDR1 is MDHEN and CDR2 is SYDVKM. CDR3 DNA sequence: TGTGCCAGCAATAAATTGGGGCTCGGTACCAATGAGCAGTTCTTC. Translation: CASNKLGLGTNEQFF.

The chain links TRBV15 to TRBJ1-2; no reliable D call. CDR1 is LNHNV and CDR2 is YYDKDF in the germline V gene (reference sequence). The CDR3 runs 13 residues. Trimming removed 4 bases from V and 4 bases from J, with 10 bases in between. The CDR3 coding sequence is TGTGCCACCAGCACCATAGGTGCCTATGGCTACACCTTC. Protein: CATSTIGAYGYTF.

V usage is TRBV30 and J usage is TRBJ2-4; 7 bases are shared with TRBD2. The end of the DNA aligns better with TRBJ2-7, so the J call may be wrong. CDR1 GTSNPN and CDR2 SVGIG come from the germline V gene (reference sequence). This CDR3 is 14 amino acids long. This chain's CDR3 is CAWTVGEGFYEQYF. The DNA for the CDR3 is TGTGCCTGGACGGTGGGGGAGGGGTTCTACGAGCAGTACTTC.